This T cell receptor beta chain originates from a study of blood T cells in healthy people across ages. Study-level background: Template switching captured about one barcoded beta molecule per two T cells. Study findings and constraints: In older individuals, TCR beta diversity per million T cells was lower, falling roughly linearly with age. Higher diversity and more naive CD4+ cells were features of long-lived donors, compared to aged donors.

The CDR3 consists of 16 residues. Looked up from germline, CDR1 is LGHDT and CDR2 is YNNKEL (reference sequence). V was cut by 4 bases and J by 5 bases, with 20 bases left in between. As concerns this clonotype: Its antigen is unidentified.

Next came a second PCR, run for roughly 7 to 12 cycles, which used a sample-barcoded 5' primer along with a J-beta primer mix. TCRdb called the 5' RACE reads again in MiXCR, with one record for every CDR3 protein. Of roughly 900,000 distinct CDR3 sequences in the sample, around 48% were seen once. Donor samples were obtained from healthy Caucasian individuals from Russia, aged roughly 6 to 90. This receptor was taken from a man aged 25 to 40 in good health. The specimen was blood. The J gene is TRBJ1-2, the V gene TRBV3-1; TRBD1 might be the D (5 bases). The CDR3 protein is CASSLGDSPLEYGYTF. CDR3 DNA sequence: TGTGCCAGCAGCCTAGGAGACAGCCCCCTGGAATATGGCTACACCTTC.